The 4 T cell receptor beta chains given below trace back to one sample, sequenced in a study of cytomegalovirus exposure and HLA in healthy donors. The PCR employed 60 Vbeta primers together with 13 Jbeta primers. Repertoires were generated with immunoSEQ multiplex PCR, while TCRdb's copy carries only in-frame clones and drops some. The data hold around 140,000 clones, with about 84% observed a single time. The sequenced sample was PBMCs. The receptors come from a woman aged 40 to 50 in good health and CMV-seropositive.

The chain uses TRBV6-4 and TRBJ2-7, with TRBD2 matching over 9 bases. This CDR3 spans 19 amino acids. Trimming cost V 3 bases and J 4 bases; bases outside gene matches: 19. The germline CDR1 and CDR2 sequences are MRHNA and SNTAGT. CDR3 nucleotides: TGTGCCAGCAGTGAATCTCAGACTAGCGGAACCTTAAACGTTTACGAGCAGTACTTC. Its translation is CASSESQTSGTLNVYEQYF.

This sequence joins TRBV4-2 and TRBJ2-1; possible D gene TRBD2, 6 bases. Trimming removed 3 bases at V and 6 bases at J, with 18 bases between. The germline CDR1 and CDR2 sequences are LGHNA and YNFKEQ. This CDR3 has 16 amino acids. The DNA for the CDR3 is TGTGCCAGCAGCCAGGGTACTGGACCCGGGGGCAATGAGCAGTTCTTC. Translation gives CASSQGTGPGGNEQFF.

The chain couples TRBV4-1 to TRBJ2-1, with D possibly TRBD1 on 5 matching bases. The CDR3 extends over 14 amino acids. Trimming took off 4 bases at V and 6 bases at J, with 13 bases between the two ends. The germline V gene encodes CDR1 MGHRA and CDR2 YSYEKL. The CDR3 is CASSRQGRPNEQFF. The CDR3 DNA reads as TGCGCCAGCAGCCGGCAGGGTCGGCCCAATGAGCAGTTCTTC.

The V gene is TRBV18, the J gene TRBJ2-7, with TRBD2 matching 15 bases. The J segment lost 7 bases and the V segment lost 3 bases, leaving 7 bases of the junction unmatched. The CDR3 has 16 residues. Germline V gene sequence: CDR1 KGHSH, CDR2 LQKENI. The DNA for the CDR3 is TGTGCCAGCTCACCCCAGGGACTAGCGGGAGGTGGTGAGCAGTACTTC. This encodes CASSPQGLAGGGEQYF.